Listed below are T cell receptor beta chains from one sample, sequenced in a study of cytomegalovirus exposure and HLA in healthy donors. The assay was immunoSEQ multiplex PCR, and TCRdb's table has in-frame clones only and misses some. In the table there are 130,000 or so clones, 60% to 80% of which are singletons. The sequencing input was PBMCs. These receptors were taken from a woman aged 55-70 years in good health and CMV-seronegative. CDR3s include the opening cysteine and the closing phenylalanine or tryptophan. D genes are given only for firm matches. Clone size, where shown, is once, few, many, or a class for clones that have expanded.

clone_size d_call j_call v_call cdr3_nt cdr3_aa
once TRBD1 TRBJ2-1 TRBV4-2 TGTGCCAGCAGCCACGGTACCGGGACAGGGGCGTACAATGAGCAGTTCTTC CASSHGTGTGAYNEQFF
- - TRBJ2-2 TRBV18 TGTGCCAGCTCCCGCGACAGGAACACCGGGGAGCTGTTTTTT CASSRDRNTGELFF
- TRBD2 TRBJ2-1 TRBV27 TGTGCCAGCATGTTCGGGCTAGCGGGAGGACAAAATGAGCAGTTCTTC CASMFGLAGGQNEQFF
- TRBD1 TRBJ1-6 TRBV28 TGTGCCAGCAACAGCAACAGGGGTTCTTATAATTCACCCCTCCACTTT CASNSNRGSYNSPLHF
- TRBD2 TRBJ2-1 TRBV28 TGTGCCAGCAGTCTCTTAGCGGGAGGGGCCCACAATGAGCAGTTCTTC CASSLLAGGAHNEQFF
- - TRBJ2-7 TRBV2 TGTGCCAGCAGGGCGGGATGGATCGAGCAGTACTTC CASRAGWIEQYF
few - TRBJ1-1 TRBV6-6 TGTGCCAGCAGCCTTAGGGGCACTGAAGCTTTCTTT CASSLRGTEAFF
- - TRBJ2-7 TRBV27 TGTGCCAGCAGTTTATCGCCGGGGTCCGAGCAGTACTTC CASSLSPGSEQYF
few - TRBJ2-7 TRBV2 TGTGCCAGCCCGGGGTCGGAGGAGCAGTACTTC CASPGSEEQYF
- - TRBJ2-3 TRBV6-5 TGCGCCAGCAGTTACTCGTTGGCGGGGACCACAGATACGCAGTATTTT CASSYSLAGTTDTQYF
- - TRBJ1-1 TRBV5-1 TGCGCCAGCAGCTTGGAACAGGCTCTGAAGAACACTGAAGCTTTCTTT CASSLEQALKNTEAFF
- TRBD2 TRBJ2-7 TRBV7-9 TGTGCCAGCAGCCCACAGCGGGGTGCGAACGAGCAGTACTTC CASSPQRGANEQYF
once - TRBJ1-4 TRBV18 TGTGCCAGCTCAGCAACAGGGTCAACTAATGAAAAACTGTTTTTT CASSATGSTNEKLFF
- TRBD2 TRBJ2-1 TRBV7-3 TGTGCCAGCGGGTGGCGGGGGGCCTACAATGAGCAGTTCTTC CASGWRGAYNEQFF
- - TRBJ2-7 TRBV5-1 TGCGCCAGCAGCTCCCAACCTCCAAACAGGGTGTACCCCCACGAGCAGTACTTC CASSSQPPNRVYPHEQYF
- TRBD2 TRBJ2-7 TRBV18 TGTGCCAGCTCACCACTGGCGGGGGCCTACGAGCAGTACTTC CASSPLAGAYEQYF
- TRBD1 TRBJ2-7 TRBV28 TGTGCCAGCAGTTTCCCCTCTGGGACAGTCTCCTACGAGCAGTACTTC CASSFPSGTVSYEQYF
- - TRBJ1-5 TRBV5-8 TGTGCCAGCAGCTTGGCCATCGGGTTCCTTAGCAATCAGCCCCAGCATTTT CASSLAIGFLSNQPQHF
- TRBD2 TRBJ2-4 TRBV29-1 TGCAGCGTTCTCAGGCCGCAGGGAGGGGACATTCAGTACTTC CSVLRPQGGDIQYF
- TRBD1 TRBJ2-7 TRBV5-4 TGTGCCAGCAGCTTGGGTGGGACAGCCGCCTCCTACGAGCAGTACTTC CASSLGGTAASYEQYF
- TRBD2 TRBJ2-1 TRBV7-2 TGTGCCAGCAGCTTAGCGCCTAGCGGGAGCCGCAATGAGCAGTTCTTC CASSLAPSGSRNEQFF
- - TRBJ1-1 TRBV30 TGTGCCTGGAGTCTGACAGAGAACACTGAAGCTTTCTTT CAWSLTENTEAFF
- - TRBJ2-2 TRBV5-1 TGCGCCAGCAGCCCCCTTGCAGGGATGGGCTGGACCGGGGAGCTGTTTTTT CASSPLAGMGWTGELFF
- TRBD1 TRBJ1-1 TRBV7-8 TGTGCCAGCAGCTTAGCCCGGGACAGGACGGCTTTCTTT CASSLARDRTAFF
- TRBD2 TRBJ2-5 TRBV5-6 TGTGCCAGCAGCTTCCGTACTAGCGGCCAAGAGACCCAGTACTTC CASSFRTSGQETQYF
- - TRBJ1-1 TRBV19 TGTGCCAGTAGTACCGGAGGGGCCTTTAACACTGAAGCTTTCTTT CASSTGGAFNTEAFF
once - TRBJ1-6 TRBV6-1 TGTGCCAGCAGTTGGGGGGGACTCAAGGATTCACCCCTCCACTTT CASSWGGLKDSPLHF
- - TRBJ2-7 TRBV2 TGTGCCAGCAGTGGGCTGAATATCGAGCAGTACTTC CASSGLNIEQYF
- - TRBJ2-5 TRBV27 TGTGCCAGCAGTTTATTGGCTAGCAGAGAAGAGACCCAGTACTTC CASSLLASREETQYF
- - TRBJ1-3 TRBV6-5 TGTGCCAGCAGTTACGTATCAGGATTCTCTGGAAACACCATATATTTT CASSYVSGFSGNTIYF
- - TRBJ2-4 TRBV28 TGTGCCAGCAGGGAGGTAGCCAAAAACATTCAGTACTTC CASREVAKNIQYF
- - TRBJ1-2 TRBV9 TGTGCCAGCAGCGGGAAGACAGGCTTAAGAGGGGGCTACACCTTC CASSGKTGLRGGYTF
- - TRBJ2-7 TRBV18 TGTGCCAGCTCACCCCCTGGGAGCGGGTCCTACGAGCAGTACTTC CASSPPGSGSYEQYF
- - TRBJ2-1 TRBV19 TGTGCCAGTAGTATAACGACTGGCCGCTCCTACAATGAGCAGTTCTTC CASSITTGRSYNEQFF
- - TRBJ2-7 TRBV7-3 TGTGCCAGCAGCTTAATGGCGGGGGCGCCCTACGAGCAGTACTTC CASSLMAGAPYEQYF
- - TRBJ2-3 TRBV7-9 TGTGCCAGCCAGACTGTTAGCGGCACAGATACGCAGTATTTT CASQTVSGTDTQYF
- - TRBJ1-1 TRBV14 TGTGCCAGCAGCCAATACTTAGCTAAGAACACTGAAGCTTTCTTT CASSQYLAKNTEAFF
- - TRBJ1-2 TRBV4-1 TGCGCCAGCAGCCAACTGGCAGATAACTATGGCTACACCTTC CASSQLADNYGYTF
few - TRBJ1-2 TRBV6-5 TGTGCCAGCAGTTACTCGACTGGGTTAGTCACCTTC CASSYSTGLVTF
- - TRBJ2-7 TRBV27 TGTGCCAGCAGTTTGGGGCGGGGACCCTACGAGCAGTACTTC CASSLGRGPYEQYF
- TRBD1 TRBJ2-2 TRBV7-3 TGTGCCAGCAGCTTATGGTCAGGGGGCGGCGGGGAGCTGTTTTTT CASSLWSGGGGELFF
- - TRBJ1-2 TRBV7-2 TGTGCCAGCAGCTTTAACAGGGCTGTTGTGGGCTACACCTTC CASSFNRAVVGYTF